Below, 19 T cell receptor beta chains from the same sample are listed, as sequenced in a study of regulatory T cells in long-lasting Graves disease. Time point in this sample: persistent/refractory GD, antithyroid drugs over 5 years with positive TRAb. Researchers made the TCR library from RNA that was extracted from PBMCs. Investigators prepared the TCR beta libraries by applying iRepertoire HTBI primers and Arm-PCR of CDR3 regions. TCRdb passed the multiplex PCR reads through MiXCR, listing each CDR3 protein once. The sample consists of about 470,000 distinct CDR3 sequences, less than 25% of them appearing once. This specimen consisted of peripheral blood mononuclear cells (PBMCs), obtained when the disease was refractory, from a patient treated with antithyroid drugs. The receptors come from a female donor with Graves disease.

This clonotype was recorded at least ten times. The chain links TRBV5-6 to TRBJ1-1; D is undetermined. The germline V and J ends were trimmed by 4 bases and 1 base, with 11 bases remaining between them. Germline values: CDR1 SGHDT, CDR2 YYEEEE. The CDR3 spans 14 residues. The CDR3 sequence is CASSHRGKNTEAFF. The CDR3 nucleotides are TGTGCCAGCAGCCATCGTGGGAAGAACACTGAAGCTTTCTTT. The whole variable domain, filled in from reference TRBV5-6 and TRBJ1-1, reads DAGVTQSPTHLIKTRGQQVTLRCSPKSGHDTVSWYQQALGQGPQFIFQYYEEEERQRGNFPDRFSGHQFPNYSSELNVNALLLGDSALYLCASSHRGKNTEAFFGQGTRLTVV.

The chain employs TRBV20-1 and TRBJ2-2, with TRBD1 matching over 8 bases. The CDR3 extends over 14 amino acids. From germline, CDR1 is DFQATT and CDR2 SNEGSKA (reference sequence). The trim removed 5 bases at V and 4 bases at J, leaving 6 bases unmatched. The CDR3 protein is CSARTGLVTGELFF. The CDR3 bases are TGCAGTGCTCGGACAGGGTTGGTCACCGGGGAGCTGTTTTTT.

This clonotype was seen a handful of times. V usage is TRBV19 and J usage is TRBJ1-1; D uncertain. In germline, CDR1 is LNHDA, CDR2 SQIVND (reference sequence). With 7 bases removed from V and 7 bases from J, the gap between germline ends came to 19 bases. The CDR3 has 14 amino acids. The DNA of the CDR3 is TGTGCCAGTACCCCAAAACCAGACGGCAGTGAAGCTTTCTTT. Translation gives CASTPKPDGSEAFF.

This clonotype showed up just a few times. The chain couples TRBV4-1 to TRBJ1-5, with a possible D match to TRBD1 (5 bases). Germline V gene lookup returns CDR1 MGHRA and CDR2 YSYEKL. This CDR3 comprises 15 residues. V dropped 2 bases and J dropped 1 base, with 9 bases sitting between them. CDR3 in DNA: TGCGCCAGCAGCCAATCGTGGGACAGCAATCAGCCCCAGCATTTT. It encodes CASSQSWDSNQPQHF.

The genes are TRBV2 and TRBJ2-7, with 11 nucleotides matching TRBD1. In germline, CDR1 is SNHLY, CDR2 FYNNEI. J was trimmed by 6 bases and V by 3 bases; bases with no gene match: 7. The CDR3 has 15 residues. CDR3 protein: CASSEYRDRGAEQYF. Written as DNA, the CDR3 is TGTGCCAGCAGTGAGTACCGGGACAGGGGGGCCGAGCAGTACTTC.

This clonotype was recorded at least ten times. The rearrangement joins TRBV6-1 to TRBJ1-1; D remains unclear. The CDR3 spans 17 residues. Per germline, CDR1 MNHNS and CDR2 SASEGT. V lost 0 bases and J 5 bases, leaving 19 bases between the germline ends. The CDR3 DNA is TGTGCCAGCAGTGAAGCGCCTCGATACGACATGCAGACTGAAGCTTTCTTT. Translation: CASSEAPRYDMQTEAFF.

The CDR3 DNA follows: TGTGCCAGCAGTGGACTAGCGGGAGTTGGGGATGAGCAGTTCTTC. Translating gives CASSGLAGVGDEQFF. The chain carries TRBV2 and TRBJ2-1, with 12 positions matching TRBD2. The length of the CDR3 is 15 residues. Germline trimming cut 4 bases from V and 8 bases from J; bases unmatched to any gene: 6. Germline lookup yields CDR1 SNHLY and CDR2 FYNNEI.

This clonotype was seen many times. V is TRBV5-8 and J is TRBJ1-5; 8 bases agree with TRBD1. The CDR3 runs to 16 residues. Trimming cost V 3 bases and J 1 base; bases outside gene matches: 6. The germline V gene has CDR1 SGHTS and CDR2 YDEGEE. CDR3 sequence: CASSSGQGSSNQPQHF. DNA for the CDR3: TGTGCCAGCAGCTCCGGACAGGGTTCGAGCAATCAGCCCCAGCATTTT.

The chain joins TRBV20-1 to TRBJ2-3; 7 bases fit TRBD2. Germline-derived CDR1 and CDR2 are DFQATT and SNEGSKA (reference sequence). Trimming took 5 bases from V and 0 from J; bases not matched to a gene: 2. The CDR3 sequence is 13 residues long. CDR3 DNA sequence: TGCAGTGCTCTTAGCGGGAGCACAGATACGCAGTATTTT. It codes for CSALSGSTDTQYF.

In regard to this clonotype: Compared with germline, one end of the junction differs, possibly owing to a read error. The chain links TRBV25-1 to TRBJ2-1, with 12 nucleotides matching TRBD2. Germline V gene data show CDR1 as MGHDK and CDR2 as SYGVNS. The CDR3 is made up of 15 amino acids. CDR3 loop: CASREQGLAGNGQFF. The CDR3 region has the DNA TGTGCCAGCAGGGAACAGGGACTAGCGGGCAATGGGCAGTTCTTC.

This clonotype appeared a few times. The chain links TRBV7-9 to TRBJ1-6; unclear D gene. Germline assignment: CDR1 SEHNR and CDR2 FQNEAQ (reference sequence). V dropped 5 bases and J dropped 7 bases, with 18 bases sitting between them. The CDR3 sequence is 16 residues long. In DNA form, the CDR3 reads TGTGCCAGCAGCCCGAGGGCTCCAACGGGGAATTCACCCCTCCACTTT. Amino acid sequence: CASSPRAPTGNSPLHF.

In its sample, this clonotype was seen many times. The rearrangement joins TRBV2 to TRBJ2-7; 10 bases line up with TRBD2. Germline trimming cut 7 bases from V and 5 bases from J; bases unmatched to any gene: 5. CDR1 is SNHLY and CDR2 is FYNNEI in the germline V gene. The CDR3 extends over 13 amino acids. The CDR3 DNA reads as TGTGCCAGCAACCTAGCGGGAGTCCACGAGCAGTACTTC. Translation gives CASNLAGVHEQYF.

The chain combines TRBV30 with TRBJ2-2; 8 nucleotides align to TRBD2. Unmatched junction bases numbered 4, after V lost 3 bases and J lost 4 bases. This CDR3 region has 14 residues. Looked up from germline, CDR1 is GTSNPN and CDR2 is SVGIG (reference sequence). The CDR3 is CAWRLAGLTGELFF. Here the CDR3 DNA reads TGTGCCTGGAGGCTAGCGGGCCTCACCGGGGAGCTGTTTTTT.

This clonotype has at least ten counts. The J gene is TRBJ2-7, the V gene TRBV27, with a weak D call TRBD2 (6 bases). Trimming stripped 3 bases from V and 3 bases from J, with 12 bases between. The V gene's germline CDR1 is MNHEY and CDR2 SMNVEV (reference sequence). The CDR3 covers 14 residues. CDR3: CASSFAGTHYEQYF. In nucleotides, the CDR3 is TGTGCCAGCAGTTTCGCGGGAACCCACTACGAGCAGTACTTC.

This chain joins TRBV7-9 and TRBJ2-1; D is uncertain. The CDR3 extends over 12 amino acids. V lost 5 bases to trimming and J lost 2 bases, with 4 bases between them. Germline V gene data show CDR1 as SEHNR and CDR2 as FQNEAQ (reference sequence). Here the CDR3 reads CASSVTYNEQFF. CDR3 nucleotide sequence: TGTGCCAGCAGCGTCACCTACAATGAGCAGTTCTTC.

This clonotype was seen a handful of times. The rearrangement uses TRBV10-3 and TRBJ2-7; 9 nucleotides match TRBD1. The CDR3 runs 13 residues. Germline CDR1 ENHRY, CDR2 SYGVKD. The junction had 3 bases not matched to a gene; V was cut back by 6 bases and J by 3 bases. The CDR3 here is CAIRRTGVYEQYF. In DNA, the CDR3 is TGTGCCATCAGGAGGACAGGGGTCTACGAGCAGTACTTC.

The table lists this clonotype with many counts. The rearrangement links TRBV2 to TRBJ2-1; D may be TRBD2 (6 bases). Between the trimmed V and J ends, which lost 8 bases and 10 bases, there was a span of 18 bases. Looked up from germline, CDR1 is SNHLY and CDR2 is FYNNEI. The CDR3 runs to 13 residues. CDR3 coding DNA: TGTGCCAGCTTAACCGGGACTCCGGGGGAGCAGTTCTTC. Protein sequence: CASLTGTPGEQFF.

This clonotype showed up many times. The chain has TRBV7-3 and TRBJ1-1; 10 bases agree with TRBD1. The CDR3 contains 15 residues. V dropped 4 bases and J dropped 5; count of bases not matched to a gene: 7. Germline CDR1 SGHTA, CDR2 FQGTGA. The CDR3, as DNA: TGTGCCAGCAGCTCGGGACAGGGGAAAGAGACTGAAGCTTTCTTT. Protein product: CASSSGQGKETEAFF.

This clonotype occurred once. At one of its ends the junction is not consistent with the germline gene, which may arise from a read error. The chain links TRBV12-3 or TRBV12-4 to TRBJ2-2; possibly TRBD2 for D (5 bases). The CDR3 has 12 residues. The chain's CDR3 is CANSLGSGELFF. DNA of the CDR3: TGTGCCAACAGTTTAGGGAGCGGGGAGCTGTTTTTT.